Below, 19 T cell receptor beta chains from the same sample are listed, as sequenced in a study of T cells after yellow fever vaccination. MiXCR, run by TCRdb on the 5' RACE reads, gives a single entry per CDR3 protein. Of about 170,000 distinct CDR3 sequences listed, 11% were seen once; the top ten hold 30% to 45%. Here the sequenced sample was CD8+ T cells sorted from PBMCs, taken 15 days after the yellow fever booster vaccination. Receptor source: a man between 18 and 29 years old who received the YFV17D yellow fever vaccine.

This clonotype came up a few times. The chain uses TRBV12-3 or TRBV12-4 and TRBJ2-1; D gene uncertain. The CDR3 totals 13 residues. The ends were cut back, 8 bases at V and 4 bases at J, with 12 bases in the middle. The CDR3 DNA follows: TGTGCCAGCGCCACCGTGGGGTACAATGAGCAGTTCTTC. Translation: CASATVGYNEQFF.

This clonotype showed up just a few times. The chain has TRBV5-4 and TRBJ2-7; 8 positions agree with TRBD2. V lost 2 bases, J lost 0 bases, and 1 base stayed unmatched. Germline CDR1 reads SGHNT; CDR2 reads YYREEE (reference sequence). There are 14 residues in the CDR3. The CDR3 DNA reads TGTGCCAGCAGCTTCGGGACTAGCTCCTACGAGCAGTACTTC. The encoded protein is CASSFGTSSYEQYF.

This clonotype was detected many times. The V call is TRBV24-1, the J call TRBJ2-2; 7 bases agree with TRBD1. Germline assignment: CDR1 KGHDR and CDR2 SFDVKD. The CDR3 consists of 15 residues. V lost 0 bases and J lost 3; bases outside the gene matches: 0. The CDR3 DNA sequence: TGTGCCACCAGTGATTTGGACAGGGACACCGGGGAGCTGTTTTTT. The encoded protein is CATSDLDRDTGELFF.

This clonotype occurred a few times. The V call is TRBV9, the J call TRBJ1-1; D remains ambiguous. Germline V gene data show CDR1 as SGDLS and CDR2 as YYNGEE. The CDR3 consists of 14 residues. V was pared by 4 bases and J by 1 base, with 11 bases between. The CDR3 DNA sequence: TGTGCCAGCAGCACCCTAACCGGGAACACTGAAGCTTTCTTT. This gives the protein CASSTLTGNTEAFF.

Ten or more counts support this clonotype. This chain connects TRBV9 to TRBJ1-2; TRBD1 might be the D (6 bases). Trimming pared 1 base from V and 7 bases from J, leaving 14 bases between. Germline V gives CDR1 SGDLS, CDR2 YYNGEE. This CDR3 has 14 residues. The CDR3 is CASSVSDRLSGYTF. CDR3 nucleotides: TGTGCCAGCAGCGTAAGTGACAGGCTAAGTGGCTACACCTTC.

The chain combines TRBV7-9 with TRBJ1-6, with 7 bases identical to TRBD1. The trim removed 5 bases at V and 8 bases at J, leaving 9 bases unmatched. The CDR3 is 15 residues long. Looked up from germline, CDR1 is SEHNR and CDR2 is FQNEAQ (reference sequence). The CDR3: CASSVVGTADSPLHF. The CDR3 bases are TGTGCCAGCAGCGTAGTCGGGACAGCAGATTCACCCCTCCACTTT.

This clonotype was seen ten or more times. The V gene is TRBV7-8, the J gene TRBJ2-2; D is undetermined. V lost 5 bases to trimming and J lost 2 bases, with 9 bases between them. Germline CDR1 reads SGHVS; CDR2 reads FQNEAQ. CDR3 size: 14 residues. In DNA, the CDR3 is TGTGCCAGCAGCCCCCGCAGAAACACCGGGGAGCTGTTTTTT. Protein product: CASSPRRNTGELFF. The whole variable domain, remainder taken from reference TRBV7-8 and TRBJ2-2, is GAGVSQSPRYKVAKRGQDVALRCDPISGHVSLFWYQQALGQGPEFLTYFQNEAQLDKSGLPSDRFFAERPEGSVSTLKIQRTQQEDSAVYLCASSPRRNTGELFFGEGSRLTVL.

Only a few counts were recorded for this clonotype. As DNA, the CDR3 is TGTGCCACCGGGTCAGGAGGGCGCAATCAGCCCCAGCATTTT. Its protein is CATGSGGRNQPQHF. The chain combines TRBV6-2 or TRBV6-3 with TRBJ1-5, with D hard to call. The CDR3 spans 14 residues. Trimming cost V 10 bases and J 2 bases, with 15 bases left between them. CDR1 and CDR2 (germline): MNHEY, SVGEGT.

The genes are TRBV6-6 and TRBJ2-1, with D maybe TRBD2 (6 bases). Looked up from germline, CDR1 is MNHNY and CDR2 is SVGAGI (reference sequence). V was shortened by 7 bases and J by 8 bases, with 15 bases between the two germline ends. The CDR3 spans 13 residues. CDR3 residues: CASMDSGVDEQFF. The DNA of the CDR3 is TGTGCCAGCATGGATAGCGGAGTCGATGAGCAGTTCTTC.

This clonotype was seen a handful of times. The chain is built from TRBV12-3 or TRBV12-4 and TRBJ2-5; D remains unclear. The V gene lost 6 bases and the J gene lost 3 bases, with 17 bases spanning the gap. The CDR3 has 15 amino acids. CDR3 sequence reads: CASRPPGGDEETQYF. Written as DNA, the CDR3 is TGTGCCAGCAGGCCCCCCGGTGGAGATGAAGAGACCCAGTACTTC.

This clonotype was observed a few times. CDR3 bases: TGTGCCAGCGCCCGGAACACCGGGGAGCTGTTTTTT. Its translation: CASARNTGELFF. This rearrangement joins TRBV7-6 to TRBJ2-2; D remains ambiguous. The CDR3 covers 12 residues. Per germline, CDR1 SGHVS and CDR2 FNYEAQ. Trimming took off 8 bases at V and 1 base at J, with 5 bases between the two ends.

The V and J genes are TRBV6-2 or TRBV6-3 and TRBJ2-4; D uncertain. The V and J ends lost 5 bases and 0 bases respectively, with 11 bases between them. The CDR3 covers 15 residues. CDR1 is MNHEY, CDR2 SVGEGT, per germline. The CDR3 sequence: CASSRKQLAKNIQYF. DNA of the CDR3: TGTGCCAGCAGTCGTAAACAGCTAGCCAAAAACATTCAGTACTTC.

The CDR3 nucleotides read TGTGCCAGCAGTGTGGGGTTGGATGAGCAGTTCTTC. Translation gives CASSVGLDEQFF. The chain joins TRBV4-2 to TRBJ2-1; D not certain. CDR1 and CDR2 (germline): LGHNA, YNFKEQ. The CDR3 extends over 12 amino acids. V shed 6 bases and J shed 8 bases, with 11 bases lying between them.

This clonotype appeared once. This chain links TRBV29-1 with TRBJ2-7; D remains unclear. The germline gives CDR1 SQVTM, CDR2 ANQGSEA. The length of the CDR3 is 12 residues. With 7 bases removed from V and 4 bases from J, the gap between germline ends came to 14 bases. The CDR3 bases are TGCAGCGCTGAGGCCAGTGAATACGAGCAGTACTTC. It translates to CSAEASEYEQYF.

This clonotype was seen a few times. The V and J genes are TRBV15 and TRBJ2-1; 13 bases line up with TRBD2. The germline CDR1 and CDR2 sequences are LNHNV and YYDKDF (reference sequence). Germline trimming cut 2 bases from V and 2 bases from J; bases unmatched to any gene: 9. This CDR3 comprises 19 residues. CDR3 residues: CATSRNRGTSGDTYNEQFF. The CDR3 nucleotides are TGTGCCACCAGCAGAAACAGGGGGACTAGCGGGGACACCTACAATGAGCAGTTCTTC.

The chain joins TRBV7-9 to TRBJ2-4; D tentatively reads TRBD1 or TRBD2 (5 bases each). The CDR3 loop spans 12 amino acids. Germline V gene sequence: CDR1 SEHNR, CDR2 FQNEAQ (reference sequence). Trimming took 6 bases from V and 14 from J, leaving 17 bases between them. The CDR3 loop is CASSLSWDDKYF. The CDR3, as DNA: TGTGCCAGCAGTTTGAGTTGGGACGATAAGTACTTC. The full variable domain, rest sourced from reference TRBV7-9 and TRBJ2-4, is DTGVSQNPRHKITKRGQNVTFRCDPISEHNRLYWYRQTLGQGPEFLTYFQNEAQLEKSRLLSDRFSAERPKGSFSTLEIQRTEQGDSAMYLCASSLSWDDKYFGAGTRLSVL.

This chain connects TRBV6-6 to TRBJ2-6; TRBD2 might be the D (5 bases). This CDR3 has 15 amino acids. Germline-derived CDR1 and CDR2 are MNHNY and SVGAGI (reference sequence). V lost 2 bases to trimming and J lost 2 bases, with 7 bases between them. CDR3 protein: CASSYRGTGANVLTF. The CDR3 DNA sequence: TGTGCCAGCAGTTACCGAGGGACTGGGGCCAACGTCCTGACTTTC.

The chain links TRBV5-1 to TRBJ2-7; D possibly matches TRBD1 or TRBD2 (5 bases each). This CDR3 is 14 amino acids long. CDR1 is SGHRS, CDR2 YFSETQ, per germline. V lost 2 bases, J lost 3 bases, and 12 bases lay in between. This chain's CDR3 is CASSFGTEHYEQYV. CDR3 coding DNA: TGCGCCAGCAGCTTCGGGACCGAACACTACGAGCAGTACGTC.

The genes are TRBV6-1 and TRBJ1-2; D gene uncertain. CDR1 is MNHNS and CDR2 is SASEGT in the germline V gene. V shed 10 bases and J shed 0 bases, with 18 bases lying between them. There are 15 residues in the CDR3. The CDR3 region is CATPAMEIPNYGYTF. CDR3 nucleotides: TGTGCCACCCCTGCCATGGAGATACCTAACTATGGCTACACCTTC.